This note documents a single TCR beta chain sequence. The record originates from a study of blood T cell repertoires in COVID-19. Authors' processing steps: Scientists estimated how many nucleated cells there were by amplifying reference gene primers. The repertoire was sequenced with immunoSEQ multiplex PCR; TCRdb's copy has only in-frame clones and lacks some. The V and J calls and clone size come from that table; D and trimming were worked out from the DNA. The sample lists around 200,000 clones, around 85% seen once, with about 14% in the top ten. The germline gives CDR1 GTSNPN, CDR2 SVGIG (reference sequence). Trimming at V came to 4 bases and at J to 2 bases, leaving 15 bases not matched to a gene. The CDR3 loop spans 17 amino acids.

V usage is TRBV30 and J usage is TRBJ2-3, with 7 positions matching TRBD2. The sequence was obtained from a man aged 45-65 years who had recovered from COVID-19. The sample comprised peripheral blood. The CDR3 DNA follows: TGTGCCTGGAATCAGCTACTCGGGGGGAGGTACACAGATACGCAGTATTTT. Translating it yields CAWNQLLGGRYTDTQYF.